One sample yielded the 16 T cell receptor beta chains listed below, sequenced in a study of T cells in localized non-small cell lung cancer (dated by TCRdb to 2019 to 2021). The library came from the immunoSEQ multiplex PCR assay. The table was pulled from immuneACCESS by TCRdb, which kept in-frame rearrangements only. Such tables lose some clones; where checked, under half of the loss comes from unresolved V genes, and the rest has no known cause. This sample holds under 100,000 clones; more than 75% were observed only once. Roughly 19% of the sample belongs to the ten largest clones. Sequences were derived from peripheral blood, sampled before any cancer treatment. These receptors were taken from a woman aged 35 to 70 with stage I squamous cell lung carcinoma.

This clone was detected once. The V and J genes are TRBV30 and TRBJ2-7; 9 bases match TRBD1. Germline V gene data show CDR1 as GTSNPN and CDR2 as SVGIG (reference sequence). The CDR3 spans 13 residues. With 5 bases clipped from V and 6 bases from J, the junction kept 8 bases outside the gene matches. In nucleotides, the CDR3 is TGTGCCTGGGACAGGGGGTTCGGGGGCGAGCAGTACTTC. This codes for CAWDRGFGGEQYF.

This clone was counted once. For the CDR3, the DNA is TGTGCCAGCAGTTTAGGGTGGGACTCCTACGAGCAGTACTTC. This sequence encodes CASSLGWDSYEQYF. The J gene is TRBJ2-7, the V gene TRBV27; the D is unclear. There are 14 residues in the CDR3. Germline V gene data show CDR1 as MNHEY and CDR2 as SMNVEV (reference sequence). V dropped 2 bases and J dropped 0 bases, with 8 bases sitting between them.

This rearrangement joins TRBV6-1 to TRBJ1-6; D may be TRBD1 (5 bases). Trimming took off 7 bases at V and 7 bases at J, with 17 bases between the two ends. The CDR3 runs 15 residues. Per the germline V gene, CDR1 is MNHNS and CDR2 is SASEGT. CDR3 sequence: CASTLGDLGNSPLHF. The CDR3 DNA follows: TGTGCCAGCACCCTGGGGGACCTAGGGAATTCACCCCTCCACTTT.

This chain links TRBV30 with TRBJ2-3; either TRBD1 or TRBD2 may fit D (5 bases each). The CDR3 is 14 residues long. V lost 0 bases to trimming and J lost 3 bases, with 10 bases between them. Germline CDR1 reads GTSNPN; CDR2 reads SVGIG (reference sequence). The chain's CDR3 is CAWSVYGGTDTQYF. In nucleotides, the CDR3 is TGTGCCTGGAGTGTATATGGGGGAACAGATACGCAGTATTTT.

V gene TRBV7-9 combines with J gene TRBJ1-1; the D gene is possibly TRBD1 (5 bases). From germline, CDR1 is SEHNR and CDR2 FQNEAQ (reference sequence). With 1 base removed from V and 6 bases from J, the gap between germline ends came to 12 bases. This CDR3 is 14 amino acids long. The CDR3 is CASSLDGQGPEAFF. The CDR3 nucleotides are TGTGCCAGCAGCTTAGACGGCCAGGGACCTGAAGCTTTCTTT.

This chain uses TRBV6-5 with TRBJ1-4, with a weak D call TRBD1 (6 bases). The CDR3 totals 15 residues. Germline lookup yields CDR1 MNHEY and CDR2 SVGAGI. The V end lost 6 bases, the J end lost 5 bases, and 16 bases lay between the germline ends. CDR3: CASRRQGRGNEKLFF. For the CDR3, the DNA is TGTGCCAGCAGGCGTCAGGGAAGGGGGAATGAAAAACTGTTTTTT.

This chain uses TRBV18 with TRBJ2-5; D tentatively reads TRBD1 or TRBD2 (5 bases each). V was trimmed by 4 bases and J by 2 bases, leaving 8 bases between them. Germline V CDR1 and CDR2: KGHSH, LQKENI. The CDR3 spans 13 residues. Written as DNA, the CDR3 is TGTGCCAGCTCACGGGGGATACAAGAGACCCAGTACTTC. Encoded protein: CASSRGIQETQYF.

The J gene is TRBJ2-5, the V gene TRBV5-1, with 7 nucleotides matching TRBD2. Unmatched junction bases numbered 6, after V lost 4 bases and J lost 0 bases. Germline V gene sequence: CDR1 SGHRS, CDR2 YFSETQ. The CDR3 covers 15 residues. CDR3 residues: CASSQSGTYQETQYF. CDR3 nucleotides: TGCGCCAGCAGCCAAAGCGGGACGTACCAAGAGACCCAGTACTTC.

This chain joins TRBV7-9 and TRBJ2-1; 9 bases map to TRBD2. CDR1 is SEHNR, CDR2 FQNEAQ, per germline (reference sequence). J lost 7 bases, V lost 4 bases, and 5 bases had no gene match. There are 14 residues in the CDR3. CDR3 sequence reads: CASSSQSGGNEQFF. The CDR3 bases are TGTGCCAGCAGCTCCCAAAGCGGGGGGAATGAGCAGTTCTTC.

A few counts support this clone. The chain's CDR3 is CASKEAGGSNQPQHF. In nucleotides, the CDR3 is TGCGCCAGCAAAGAGGCCGGGGGCAGCAATCAGCCCCAGCATTTT. V and J are TRBV10-2 and TRBJ1-5; D is perhaps TRBD1 (6 bases). This CDR3 is 15 amino acids long. Germline-derived CDR1 and CDR2 are WSHSY and SAAADI. V was cut by 7 bases and J by 1 base, with 14 bases left in between.

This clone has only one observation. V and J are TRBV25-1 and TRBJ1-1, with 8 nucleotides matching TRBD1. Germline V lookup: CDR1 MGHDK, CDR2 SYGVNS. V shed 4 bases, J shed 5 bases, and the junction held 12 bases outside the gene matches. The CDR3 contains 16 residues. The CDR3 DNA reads TGTGCCAGCAGTGCGACTGCAGGACAGGGTGGGACTGAAGCTTTCTTT. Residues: CASSATAGQGGTEAFF.

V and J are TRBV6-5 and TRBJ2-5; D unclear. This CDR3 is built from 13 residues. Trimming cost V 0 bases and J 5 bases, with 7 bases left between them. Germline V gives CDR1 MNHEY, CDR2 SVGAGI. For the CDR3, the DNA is TGTGCCAGCAGTTACTCTCCTTGGGAGACCCAGTACTTC. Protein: CASSYSPWETQYF.

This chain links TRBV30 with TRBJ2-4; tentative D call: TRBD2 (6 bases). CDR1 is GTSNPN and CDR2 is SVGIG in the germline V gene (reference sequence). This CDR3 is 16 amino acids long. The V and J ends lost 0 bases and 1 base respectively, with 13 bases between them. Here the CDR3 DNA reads TGTGCCTGGAGTGTAGGAGGGAGCGGGGCCAAAAACATTCAGTACTTC. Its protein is CAWSVGGSGAKNIQYF.

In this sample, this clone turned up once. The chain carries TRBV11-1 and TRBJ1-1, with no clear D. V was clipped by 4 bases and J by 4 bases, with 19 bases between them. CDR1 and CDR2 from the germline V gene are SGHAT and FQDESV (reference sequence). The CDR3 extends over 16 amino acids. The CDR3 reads CASSSIKQYPGTEAFF. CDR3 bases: TGTGCCAGCAGCTCAATAAAACAGTACCCAGGCACTGAAGCTTTCTTT.

CDR3 sequence: CASSLSGGLEGHEQYF. DNA for the CDR3: TGTGCCAGCAGCTTATCCGGGGGGCTAGAAGGCCACGAGCAGTACTTC. This chain links TRBV7-2 with TRBJ2-7, with D maybe TRBD2 (7 bases). Germline CDR1 SGHTA, CDR2 FQGNSA. The CDR3 consists of 16 residues. V lost 2 bases and J lost 5, with 19 bases in between.

CDR3 coding DNA: TGCGCCAGCAGCCGTAGCTCCTACGAGCAGTACTTC. Protein sequence: CASSRSSYEQYF. The chain joins TRBV10-1 to TRBJ2-7, with D uncertain. This CDR3 is built from 12 residues. V dropped 6 bases and J dropped 0 bases, with 6 bases sitting between them. Germline assignment: CDR1 WNHNN and CDR2 SYGVQD (reference sequence).